This T cell receptor beta chain emerged from a study of shared clonotypes between healthy human individuals. Looking at the study overall: Donors had three CD4 naive, three CD4 memory, two CD8 naive and one CD8 memory plate apiece.

This CDR3 comprises 17 residues. Looked up from germline, CDR1 is LGHNA and CDR2 is YNFKEQ. V lost 4 bases and J lost 5, with 21 bases in between. Notes on the study in general: A reduction in generation probabilities was seen for non-shared clonotypes relative to those shared by all four donors. Around 5% of naive CD4 clonotypes were shared across a few donors. The study generally estimated greater richness for naive than memory subsets.

Assay: immunoSEQ multiplex PCR; the TCRdb copy retains only in-frame clones and omits some. The table lists 2 million to 2.5 million clones, 85% to 95% of them singletons. This clone was seen just once. Its antigen is currently unknown. Naive CD8 isolation took CD45RO-negative cells positively selected for CCR7 and excluded terminally differentiated effector memory CD45RA+ cells. The sequenced material came from naive CD8+ T cells from PBMCs. The clonotype comes from a man aged 18 to 30 in good health. Some clones in this sample may be carry-over from other donors' samples. The chain has TRBV4-2 and TRBJ2-1; D might be TRBD2 (6 bases). CDR3 nucleotides: TGTGCCAGCAGCCCGGACCCGCGGGGTTTTACAGACAATGAGCAGTTCTTC. It is translated as CASSPDPRGFTDNEQFF.